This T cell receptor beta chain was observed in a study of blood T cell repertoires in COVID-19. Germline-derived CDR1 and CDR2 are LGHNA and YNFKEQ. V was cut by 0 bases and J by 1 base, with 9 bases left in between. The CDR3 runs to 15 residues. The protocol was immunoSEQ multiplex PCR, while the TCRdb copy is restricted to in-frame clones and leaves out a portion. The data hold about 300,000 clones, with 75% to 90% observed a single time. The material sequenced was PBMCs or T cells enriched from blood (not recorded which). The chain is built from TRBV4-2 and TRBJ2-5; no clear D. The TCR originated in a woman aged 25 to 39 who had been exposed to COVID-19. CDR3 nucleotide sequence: TGTGCCAGCAGCCAAGATCGCCCCGGCCAAGAGACCCAGTACTTC. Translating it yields CASSQDRPGQETQYF.